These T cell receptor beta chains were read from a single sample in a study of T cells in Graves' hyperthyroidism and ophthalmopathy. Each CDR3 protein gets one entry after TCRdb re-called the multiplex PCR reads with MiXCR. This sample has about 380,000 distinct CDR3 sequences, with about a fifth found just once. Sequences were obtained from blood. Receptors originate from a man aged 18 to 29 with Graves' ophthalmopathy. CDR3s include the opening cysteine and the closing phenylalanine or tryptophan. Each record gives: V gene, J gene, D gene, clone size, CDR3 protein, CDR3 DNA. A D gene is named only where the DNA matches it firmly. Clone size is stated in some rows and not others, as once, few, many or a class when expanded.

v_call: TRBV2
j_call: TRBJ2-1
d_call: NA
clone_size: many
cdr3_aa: CASRAGQFRYNEQFF
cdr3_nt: TGTGCCAGCAGAGCAGGACAGTTCCGATACAATGAGCAGTTCTTC

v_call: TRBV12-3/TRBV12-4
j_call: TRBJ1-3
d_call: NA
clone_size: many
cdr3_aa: CATRDTNGGNTIYF
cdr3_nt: TGTGCCACGCGGGACACCAACGGGGGAAACACCATATATTTT

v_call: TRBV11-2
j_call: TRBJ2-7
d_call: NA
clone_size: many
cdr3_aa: CASTPGRAEYEQYF
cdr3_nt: TGTGCCAGCACCCCGGGCAGGGCAGAGTACGAGCAGTACTTC

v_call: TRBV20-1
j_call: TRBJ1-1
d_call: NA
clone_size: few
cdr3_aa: CSASIGFSMNTEAFF
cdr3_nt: TGCAGTGCTAGTATCGGATTTTCTATGAACACTGAAGCTTTCTTT

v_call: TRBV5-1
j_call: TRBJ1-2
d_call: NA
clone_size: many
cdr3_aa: CASSFEGEGYTF
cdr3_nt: TGCGCCAGCAGCTTCGAAGGGGAGGGCTACACCTTC

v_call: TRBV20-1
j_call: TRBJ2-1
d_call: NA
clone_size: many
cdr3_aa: CSALKGRRGAVYNEQFF
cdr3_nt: TGCAGTGCTCTCAAGGGTCGTAGGGGGGCGGTCTACAATGAGCAGTTCTTC

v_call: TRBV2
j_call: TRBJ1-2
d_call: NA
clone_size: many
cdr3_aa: CASSEAGGHDGYTF
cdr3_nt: TGTGCCAGCAGTGAAGCGGGGGGGCATGATGGCTACACCTTC

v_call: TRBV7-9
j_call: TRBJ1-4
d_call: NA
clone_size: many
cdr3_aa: CASSLGPWGPTNEKLFF
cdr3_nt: TGTGCCAGCAGCTTAGGCCCGTGGGGGCCAACTAATGAAAAACTGTTTTTT

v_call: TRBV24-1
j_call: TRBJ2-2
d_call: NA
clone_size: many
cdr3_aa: CATSDFRGTGELFF
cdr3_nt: TGTGCCACCAGTGATTTCAGGGGTACCGGGGAGCTGTTTTTT

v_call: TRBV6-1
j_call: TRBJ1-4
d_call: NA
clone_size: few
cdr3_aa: CASSEWRAATNEKLFF
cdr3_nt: TGTGCCAGCAGTGAGTGGCGAGCCGCAACTAATGAAAAACTGTTTTTT

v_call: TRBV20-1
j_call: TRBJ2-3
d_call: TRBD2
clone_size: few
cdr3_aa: CSALPLAGSTDTQYF
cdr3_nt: TGCAGTGCTCTCCCCTTAGCGGGGAGCACAGATACGCAGTATTTT

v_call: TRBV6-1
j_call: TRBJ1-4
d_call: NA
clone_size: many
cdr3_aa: CASREPLNEKLFF
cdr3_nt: TGTGCCAGCCGAGAGCCCCTTAATGAAAAACTGTTTTTT

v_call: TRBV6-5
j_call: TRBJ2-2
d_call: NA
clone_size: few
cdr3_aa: CASRYTGELFF
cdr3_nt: TGTGCCAGCAGATACACCGGGGAGCTGTTTTTT

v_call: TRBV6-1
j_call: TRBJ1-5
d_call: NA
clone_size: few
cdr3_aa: CASSGRGFQPQHF
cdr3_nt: TGTGCCAGCAGTGGCCGGGGGTTTCAGCCCCAGCATTTT

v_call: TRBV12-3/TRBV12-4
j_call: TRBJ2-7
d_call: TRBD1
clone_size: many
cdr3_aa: CASSKTPGQGDEQYF
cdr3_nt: TGTGCCAGCAGCAAAACCCCGGGACAGGGAGATGAGCAGTACTTC

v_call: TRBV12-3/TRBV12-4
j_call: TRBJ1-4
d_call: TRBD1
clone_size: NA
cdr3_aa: CASSAHRDRGGEKLFF
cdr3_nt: TGTGCCAGCAGCGCCCACCGGGACAGGGGGGGTGAAAAACTGTTTTTT

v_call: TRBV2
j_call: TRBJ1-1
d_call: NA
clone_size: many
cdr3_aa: CASTDRENTEAFF
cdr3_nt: TGTGCCAGCACCGATAGGGAGAACACTGAAGCTTTCTTT

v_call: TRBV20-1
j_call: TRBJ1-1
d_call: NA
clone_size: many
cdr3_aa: CSARQGFEAFF
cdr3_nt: TGCAGTGCTAGGCAGGGGTTTGAAGCTTTCTTT

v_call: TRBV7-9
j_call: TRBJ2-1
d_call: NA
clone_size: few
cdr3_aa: CASSPGPGVYNEQFF
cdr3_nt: TGTGCCAGCAGCCCCGGCCCAGGGGTCTACAATGAGCAGTTCTTC

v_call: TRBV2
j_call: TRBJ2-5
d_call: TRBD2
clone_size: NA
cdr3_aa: CASRGLAGAREIGTQYF
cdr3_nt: TGTGCCAGCAGAGGACTAGCGGGGGCTCGGGAAATTGGGACCCAGTACTTC

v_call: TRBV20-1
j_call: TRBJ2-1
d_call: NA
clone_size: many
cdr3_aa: CSATYNEQFF
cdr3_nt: TGCAGTGCTACATACAATGAGCAGTTCTTC

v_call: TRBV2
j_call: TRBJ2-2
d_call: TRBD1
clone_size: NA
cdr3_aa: CASSEAGTGSGGELFF
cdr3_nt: TGTGCCAGCAGTGAAGCTGGGACAGGGTCCGGCGGGGAGCTGTTTTTT

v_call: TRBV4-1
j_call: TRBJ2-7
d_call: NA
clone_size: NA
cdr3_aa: CASSQRLDRPWEQYF
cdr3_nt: TGCGCCAGCAGCCAAAGACTGGACCGGCCGTGGGAGCAGTACTTC

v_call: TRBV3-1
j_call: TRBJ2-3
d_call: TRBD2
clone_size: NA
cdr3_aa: CASSHGLAGITDTQYF
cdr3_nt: TGTGCCAGCAGCCACGGACTAGCGGGTATCACAGATACGCAGTATTTT

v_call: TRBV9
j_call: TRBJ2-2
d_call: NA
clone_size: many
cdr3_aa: CASSLTSWFVPGELFF
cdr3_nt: TGTGCCAGCAGCTTGACGTCTTGGTTCGTCCCCGGGGAGCTGTTTTTT

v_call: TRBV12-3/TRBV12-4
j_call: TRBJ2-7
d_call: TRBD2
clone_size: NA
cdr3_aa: CASSPTSASGGLYEQYF
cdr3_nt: TGTGCCAGCTCACCAACCAGCGCTAGCGGGGGACTATACGAGCAGTACTTC

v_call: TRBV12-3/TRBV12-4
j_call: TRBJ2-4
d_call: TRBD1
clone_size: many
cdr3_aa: CASSLRGRGAKNIQYF
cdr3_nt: TGTGCCAGCAGTTTAAGGGGGCGTGGAGCCAAAAACATTCAGTACTTC

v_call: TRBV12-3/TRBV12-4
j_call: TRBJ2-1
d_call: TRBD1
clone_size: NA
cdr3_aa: CASSGQGPYNEQFF
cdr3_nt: TGTGCCAGCAGCGGACAGGGTCCCTACAATGAGCAGTTCTTC

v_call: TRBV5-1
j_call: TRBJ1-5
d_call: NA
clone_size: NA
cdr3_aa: CASSPGQSMGNQPQHF
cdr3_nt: TGCGCCAGCAGCCCAGGACAGTCCATGGGAAATCAGCCCCAGCATTTT

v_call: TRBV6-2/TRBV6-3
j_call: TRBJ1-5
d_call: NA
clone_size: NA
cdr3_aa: CASSQGAYQPQHF
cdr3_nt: TGTGCCAGCAGTCAGGGTGCGTACCAGCCCCAGCATTTT

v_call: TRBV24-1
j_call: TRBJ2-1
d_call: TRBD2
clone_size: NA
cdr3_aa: CATSEEERGGSWDEQFF
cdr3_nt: TGTGCCACCAGTGAAGAGGAGCGGGGGGGCTCTTGGGATGAGCAGTTCTTC

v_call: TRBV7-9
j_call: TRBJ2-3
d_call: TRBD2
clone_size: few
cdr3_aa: CASYKSGGTDTQYF
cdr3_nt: TGTGCCAGCTATAAGAGCGGGGGCACAGATACGCAGTATTTT

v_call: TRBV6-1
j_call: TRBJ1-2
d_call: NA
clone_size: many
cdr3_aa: CASSVQGGGYGYTF
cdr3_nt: TGTGCCAGCAGTGTTCAGGGCGGAGGATATGGCTACACCTTC

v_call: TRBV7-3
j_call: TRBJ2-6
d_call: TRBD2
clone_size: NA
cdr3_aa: CASRGGTNVLTF
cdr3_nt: TGTGCCAGCAGGGGGGGGACCAACGTCCTGACTTTC

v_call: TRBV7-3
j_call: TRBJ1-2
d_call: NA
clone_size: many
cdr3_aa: CASSPYEGDYGYTF
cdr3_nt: TGTGCCAGCAGCCCCTATGAAGGGGACTATGGCTACACCTTC

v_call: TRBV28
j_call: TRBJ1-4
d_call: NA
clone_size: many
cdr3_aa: CASSSEQDEKLFF
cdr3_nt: TGTGCCAGCAGTTCGGAACAGGACGAAAAACTGTTTTTT

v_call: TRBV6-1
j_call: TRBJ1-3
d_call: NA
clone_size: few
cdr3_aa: CASSEGRNTIYF
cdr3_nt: TGTGCCAGCAGTGAAGGAAGAAACACCATATATTTT

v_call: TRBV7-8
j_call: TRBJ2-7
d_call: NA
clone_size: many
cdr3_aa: CASSFLASSSYEQYF
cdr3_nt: TGTGCCAGCAGCTTTCTAGCGTCTAGCTCCTACGAGCAGTACTTC

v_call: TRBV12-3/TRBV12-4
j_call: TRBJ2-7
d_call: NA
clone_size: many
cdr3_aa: CASRAEGGELLSYEQYF
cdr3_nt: TGTGCCAGCAGGGCCGAGGGGGGGGAACTCCTATCCTACGAGCAGTACTTC

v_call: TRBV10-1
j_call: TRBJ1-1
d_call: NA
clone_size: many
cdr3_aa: CASSDPGQSEAFF
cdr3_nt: TGCGCCAGCAGTGACCCCGGACAGTCGGAAGCTTTCTTT

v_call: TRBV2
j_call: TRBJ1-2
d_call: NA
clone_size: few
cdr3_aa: CASSEALLGYGYTF
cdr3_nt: TGTGCCAGCAGTGAAGCGCTTCTGGGGTATGGCTACACCTTC

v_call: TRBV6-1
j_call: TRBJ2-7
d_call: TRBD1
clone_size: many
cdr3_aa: CASRRGQGAKEQYF
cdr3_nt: TGTGCCAGCAGAAGGGGACAGGGGGCGAAGGAGCAGTACTTC